A single sample is the source of the 10 T cell receptor beta chains below, sequenced in a study of T cell repertoires in cytomegalovirus infection. TCRdb used MiXCR to reprocess the reads, holding one entry per CDR3 protein. The data show hundreds of thousands of distinct CDR3 sequences, roughly 17% seen once. The sequenced sample was PBMCs. These receptors came from a human donor in good health (CMV status not recorded). Some clones in this sample may be carry-over from other donors' samples.

The chain joins TRBV7-9 to TRBJ2-5; D remains ambiguous. The CDR3 consists of 15 residues. Germline V lookup: CDR1 SEHNR, CDR2 FQNEAQ (reference sequence). Trimming stripped 2 bases from V and 5 bases from J, with 15 bases between. This chain's CDR3 is CASSLFVGWTETQYF. DNA for the CDR3: TGTGCCAGCAGCTTATTCGTGGGGTGGACGGAGACCCAGTACTTC.

This clonotype has a handful of counts. The chain recombines TRBV4-3 with TRBJ2-2, with 10 bases lining up with TRBD2. V was clipped by 4 bases and J by 3 bases; unmatched bases: 5. There are 16 residues in the CDR3. Germline V gene lookup returns CDR1 LGHNA and CDR2 YSLEER. The CDR3 nucleotides read TGCGCCAGCAGCCCAGCGGGGGGGCCGGACACCGGGGAGCTGTTTTTT. As protein: CASSPAGGPDTGELFF.

This rearrangement joins TRBV19 to TRBJ2-3; D possibly uses TRBD1 or TRBD2 (6 bases each). This CDR3 comprises 17 residues. The V gene lost 2 bases and the J gene lost 5 bases, with 20 bases spanning the gap. Per germline, CDR1 LNHDA and CDR2 SQIVND (reference sequence). For the CDR3, the DNA is TGTGCCAGTAGTATACTCTTTCCGGGGGCGCTTGGAGATACGCAGTATTTT. It translates to CASSILFPGALGDTQYF.

This rearrangement joins TRBV19 to TRBJ1-1, with D possibly being TRBD1 (5 bases). The germline V and J ends were trimmed by 2 bases and 1 base, with 11 bases remaining between them. CDR1 and CDR2 (germline): LNHDA, SQIVND (reference sequence). The CDR3 length is 15 residues. The CDR3 here is CASSIMRGPNTEAFF. CDR3 sequence (DNA): TGTGCCAGTAGTATAATGAGGGGTCCGAACACTGAAGCTTTCTTT.

This clonotype came up many times. V gene TRBV7-2 combines with J gene TRBJ2-2, with TRBD1 matching over 7 bases. V shed 5 bases and J 1 base; nucleotides not matched to a gene: 4. CDR1 is SGHTA, CDR2 FQGNSA, per germline. The CDR3 runs to 15 residues. DNA for the CDR3: TGTGCCAGCAGCGTAAGACAGGGGAACACCGGGGAGCTGTTTTTT. It yields the protein CASSVRQGNTGELFF.

This clonotype was counted ten times or more. The V and J genes are TRBV7-2 and TRBJ2-1, with 8 nucleotides matching TRBD2. The V and J ends lost 6 bases and 10 bases, in that order; junction bases with no gene match: 5. CDR1 is SGHTA and CDR2 is FQGNSA in the germline V gene. This CDR3 is 12 amino acids long. CDR3 loop: CASRATSGEQFF. The CDR3 DNA sequence: TGTGCCAGCAGAGCAACTAGCGGCGAGCAGTTCTTC.

This clonotype was picked up many times. The chain uses TRBV10-3 and TRBJ1-5; D gene unclear. In germline, CDR1 is ENHRY, CDR2 SYGVKD. Trimming shortened V by 9 bases and J by 2 bases, and 11 bases separated the two germline ends. The CDR3 is made up of 13 amino acids. The CDR3 is CAISPDGNQPQHF. The CDR3 DNA sequence: TGTGCCATTTCCCCGGACGGCAATCAGCCCCAGCATTTT.

This clonotype has just a few counts. This chain joins TRBV4-3 and TRBJ2-1; 7 bases map to TRBD2. The CDR3 is 16 amino acids. CDR1 and CDR2 from the germline V gene are LGHNA and YSLEER. The junction had 10 bases not matched to a gene; V was cut back by 4 bases and J by 4 bases. Here the CDR3 DNA reads TGCGCCAGCAGCCTAGAGACTAGCTATTCTTACAATGAGCAGTTCTTC. It encodes CASSLETSYSYNEQFF.

This clonotype was counted only a few times. The chain carries TRBV12-3 or TRBV12-4 and TRBJ1-2; 11 nucleotides agree with TRBD1. The V gene end was trimmed by 5 bases and the J gene end by 8 bases; junction bases not matched to a gene: 4. The CDR3 runs to 13 residues. DNA of the CDR3: TGTGCCAGCAGTCGGACAGGGGGCGAGGGCTACACCTTC. The encoded protein is CASSRTGGEGYTF.

This clonotype was seen ten or more times. The genes are TRBV6-1 and TRBJ1-2; 7 positions agree with TRBD1. Germline lookup yields CDR1 MNHNS and CDR2 SASEGT. The V gene end was trimmed by 5 bases and the J gene end by 7 bases; junction bases not matched to a gene: 7. The CDR3 contains 13 residues. The CDR3 nucleotides are TGTGCCAGCAGTTTGGGACAGTCATCTGGCTACACCTTC. Its translation is CASSLGQSSGYTF.